This is a list of T cell receptor beta chains from one sample in a study of CD8+ T cells in alopecia areata. Here immunoSEQ multiplex PCR was the method, and the copy in TCRdb shows in-frame clones only, minus some. The sample includes about 82,000 clones, roughly 51% of them seen just once. Sequencing was done on a sample of NKG2D-high CD8+ T cells sorted from blood. Every receptor here comes from a human donor with alopecia areata. CDR3s include the opening cysteine and the closing phenylalanine or tryptophan. The order of the fields is V gene, CDR3 protein.

v_call: TRBV5-4; cdr3_aa: CAAGSARAVEQFF
v_call: TRBV4-1; cdr3_aa: CASSQEKSYEQYF
v_call: TRBV27; cdr3_aa: CASFRGPDTQYF
v_call: TRBV7-9; cdr3_aa: CASSLGTGAHGYTF
v_call: TRBV29-1; cdr3_aa: CSVGGYGSGRVDEQFF
v_call: TRBV30; cdr3_aa: CAWSARDVARGTEAFF
v_call: TRBV6-1; cdr3_aa: CASSELAGGPWEQYF
v_call: TRBV4-1; cdr3_aa: CASSQPPGLAEETQYF
v_call: TRBV2; cdr3_aa: CASRVSGIQETQYF
v_call: TRBV19; cdr3_aa: CASSLDPYNEQFF
v_call: TRBV30; cdr3_aa: CAWSEGGGGTDTQYF
v_call: TRBV18; cdr3_aa: CASSPYLTYEQYF
v_call: TRBV7-8; cdr3_aa: CASSLAGSYEQYF
v_call: TRBV27; cdr3_aa: CASSFPGTTTEAFF
v_call: TRBV29-1; cdr3_aa: CSVEDPWDSYEQYF
v_call: TRBV11-2; cdr3_aa: CASSLAPYEQYF
v_call: TRBV5-1; cdr3_aa: CASSLGRNYEQYF
v_call: TRBV27; cdr3_aa: CASSPKPPGLAHYEQYF
v_call: TRBV29-1; cdr3_aa: CSVEVAPGTIYF
v_call: TRBV29-1; cdr3_aa: CSVLQGYYEQYF
v_call: TRBV29-1; cdr3_aa: CSVVLADTDTQYF
v_call: TRBV2; cdr3_aa: CASVRDFSGANVLTF
v_call: TRBV7-9; cdr3_aa: CASSLFTSEETQYF
v_call: TRBV29-1; cdr3_aa: CSVRAGTGELFF
v_call: TRBV29-1; cdr3_aa: CSVDAGATRGGNNEQFF
v_call: TRBV18; cdr3_aa: CASSLDYGYTF
v_call: TRBV28; cdr3_aa: CASSLYFLAGGPIYEQYF
v_call: TRBV7-9; cdr3_aa: CASSSDINTGELFF
v_call: TRBV5-1; cdr3_aa: CASSLTGGATQYF
v_call: TRBV9; cdr3_aa: CASSDDGYEQYF
v_call: TRBV7-8; cdr3_aa: CASTEEGLVWETQYF
v_call: TRBV9; cdr3_aa: CASSPTSIETSGYNEQFF
v_call: TRBV19; cdr3_aa: CATGVTDTQYF
v_call: TRBV30; cdr3_aa: CAWSPGRGANVLTF
v_call: TRBV9; cdr3_aa: CASSVGSTSGSYEQYF
v_call: TRBV5-6; cdr3_aa: CASSLGAYEQYF
v_call: TRBV29-1; cdr3_aa: CSVRTGYYEQYF
v_call: TRBV25-1; cdr3_aa: CASSAPLENTDTQYF
v_call: TRBV29-1; cdr3_aa: CSGEQGDNEQFF
v_call: TRBV23-1; cdr3_aa: CASKNRGYQPQHF
v_call: TRBV4-1; cdr3_aa: CASSQGIQETQYF
v_call: TRBV29-1; cdr3_aa: CSVLHRDSGYNEQFF
v_call: TRBV7-2; cdr3_aa: CASSLSGGAYEQYF